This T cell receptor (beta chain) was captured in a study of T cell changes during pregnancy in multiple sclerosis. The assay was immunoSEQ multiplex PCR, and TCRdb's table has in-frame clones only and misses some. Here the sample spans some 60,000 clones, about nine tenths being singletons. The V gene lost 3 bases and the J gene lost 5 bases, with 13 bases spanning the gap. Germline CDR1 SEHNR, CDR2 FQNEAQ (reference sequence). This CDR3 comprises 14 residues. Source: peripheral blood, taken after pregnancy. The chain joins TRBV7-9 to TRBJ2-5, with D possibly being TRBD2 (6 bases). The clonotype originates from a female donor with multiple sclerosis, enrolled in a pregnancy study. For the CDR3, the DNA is TGTGCCAGCAGCTTCTCCCTCCGGGGGGAGACCCAGTACTTC. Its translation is CASSFSLRGETQYF.